What follows is one TCR beta chain and its context. The V end was cut by 1 base, the J end by 2 bases, with 9 bases between. The CDR3 is 14 amino acids. Germline V lookup: CDR1 SGHRS, CDR2 YFSETQ. These data are taken from a study of T cells after yellow fever vaccination. TCRdb used MiXCR to reprocess the 5' RACE reads, holding one entry per CDR3 protein. The data hold around 310,000 distinct CDR3 sequences, with 3.5% to 5% observed a single time. The sequence was obtained from a man aged 18 to 30 who received the YFV17D yellow fever vaccine. The source material was PBMCs, sampled 15 days after the yellow fever booster vaccination. The genes are TRBV5-1 and TRBJ2-5; unclear D gene. The CDR3: CASSLFGEQETQYF. CDR3 nucleotide sequence: TGCGCCAGCAGCTTGTTTGGGGAACAAGAGACCCAGTACTTC.